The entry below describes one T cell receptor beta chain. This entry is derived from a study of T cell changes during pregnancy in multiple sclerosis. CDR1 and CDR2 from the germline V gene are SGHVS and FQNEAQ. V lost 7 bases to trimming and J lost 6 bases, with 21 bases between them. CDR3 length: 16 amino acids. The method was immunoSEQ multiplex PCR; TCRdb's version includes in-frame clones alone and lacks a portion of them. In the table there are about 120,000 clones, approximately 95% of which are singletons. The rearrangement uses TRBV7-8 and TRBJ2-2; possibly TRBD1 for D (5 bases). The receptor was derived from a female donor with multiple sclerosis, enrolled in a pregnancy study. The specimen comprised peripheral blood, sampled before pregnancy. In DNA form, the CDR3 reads TGTGCCAGCACCCTTAGCCAGGGTTTCATCCCCGGGGAGCTGTTTTTT. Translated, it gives CASTLSQGFIPGELFF. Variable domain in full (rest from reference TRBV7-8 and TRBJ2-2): GAGVSQSPRYKVAKRGQDVALRCDPISGHVSLFWYQQALGQGPEFLTYFQNEAQLDKSGLPSDRFFAERPEGSVSTLKIQRTQQEDSAVYLCASTLSQGFIPGELFFGEGSRLTVL.